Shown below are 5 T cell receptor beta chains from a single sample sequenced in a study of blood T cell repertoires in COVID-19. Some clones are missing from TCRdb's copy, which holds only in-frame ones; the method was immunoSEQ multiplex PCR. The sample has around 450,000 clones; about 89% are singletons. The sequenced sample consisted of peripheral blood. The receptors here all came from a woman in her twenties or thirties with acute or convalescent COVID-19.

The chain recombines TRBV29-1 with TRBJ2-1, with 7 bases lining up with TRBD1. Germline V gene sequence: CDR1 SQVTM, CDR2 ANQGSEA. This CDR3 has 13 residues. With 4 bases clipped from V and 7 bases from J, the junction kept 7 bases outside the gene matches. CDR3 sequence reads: CSVVWQGVNEQFF. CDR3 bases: TGCAGCGTTGTTTGGCAGGGGGTGAATGAGCAGTTCTTC.

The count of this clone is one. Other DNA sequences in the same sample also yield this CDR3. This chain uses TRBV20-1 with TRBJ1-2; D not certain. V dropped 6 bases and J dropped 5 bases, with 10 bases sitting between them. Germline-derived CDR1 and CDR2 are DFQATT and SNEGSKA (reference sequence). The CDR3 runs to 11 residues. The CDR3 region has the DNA TGCAGTGCACCGGGATTTTATGGCTACACCTTC. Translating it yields CSAPGFYGYTF.

CDR3 DNA: TGTGCCACCCAACACGCGGCGGACACCATATATTTT. Translating gives CATQHAADTIYF. The rearrangement links TRBV10-3 to TRBJ1-3, with D uncertain. Germline V lookup: CDR1 ENHRY, CDR2 SYGVKD. This CDR3 has 12 residues. Trimming pared 10 bases from V and 8 bases from J, leaving 15 bases between.

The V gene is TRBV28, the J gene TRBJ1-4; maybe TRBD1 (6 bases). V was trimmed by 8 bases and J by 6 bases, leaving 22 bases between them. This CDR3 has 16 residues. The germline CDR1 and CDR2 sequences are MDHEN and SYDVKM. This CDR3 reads CASAYAVGAGDEKLFF. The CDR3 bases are TGTGCCAGCGCCTACGCGGTGGGGGCCGGAGATGAAAAACTGTTTTTT.

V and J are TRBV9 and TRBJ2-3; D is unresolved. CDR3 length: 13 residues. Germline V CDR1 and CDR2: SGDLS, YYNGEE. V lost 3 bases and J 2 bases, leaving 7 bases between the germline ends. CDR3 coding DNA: TGTGCCAGCAGCGACAAAACCACAGATACGCAGTATTTT. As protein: CASSDKTTDTQYF.